This TCR beta chain was recovered during a study of T cell therapy after organ transplantation. In the study overall: About 85% of the ten patients were clinical responders. Study-wide results and caveats: Minimal repertoire change after therapy followed marked pretherapy expansions in nonresponders.

With regard to this clone: What it binds is unknown.

Generated by immunoSEQ multiplex PCR, the TCRdb table keeps only in-frame clones and is missing some. The table shows roughly 48,000 clones, with about 95% occurring only once. Germline-derived CDR1 and CDR2 are SEHNR and FQNEAQ (reference sequence). This CDR3 contains 14 residues. V gave up 4 bases and J gave up 4 bases, with 13 bases separating them. This clonotype was obtained from a human patient who had received a solid organ transplant and had CMV disease. The source was CD8+ T cells from blood, collected before autologous CMV-specific T cell therapy. The chain employs TRBV7-9 and TRBJ1-1; possibly TRBD1 for D (5 bases). In DNA, the CDR3 is TGTGCCAGCAGCTACGACATTAGGGGCACTGAAGCTTTCTTT. Its translation is CASSYDIRGTEAFF.